This section outlines one T cell receptor (beta chain) sequence together with its context. The CDR3 contains 12 residues. Germline V gene lookup returns CDR1 SNHLY and CDR2 FYNNEI. V lost 4 bases and J 6 bases, leaving 10 bases between the germline ends. This specimen comes from a study of CD8 T cells in Susac syndrome. cDNA came from approximately 0.5 to 1 ug RNA primed by random hexamers. TCR beta CDR3 was amplified by immunoSEQ covering 54 Vbeta and 13 Jbeta. One entry per CDR3 protein, called by TCRdb with MiXCR from the immunoSEQ multiplex PCR reads. The profile covers about 130,000 distinct CDR3 sequences, with more than 80% appearing a single time and approximately 0.31% taken by the ten largest. Relapsing-remitting disease, either stable or active, was present in the multiple sclerosis controls, who were treatment-naive patients. It was negative isolation that provided the CD8+ and CD4+ T cells, whereas TEMRA cells were enriched by FACS.

The clonotype comes from a human donor with multiple sclerosis. Sequencing was carried out using CD8+ T cells from PBMCs. This chain links TRBV2 with TRBJ2-7; unclear D gene. The CDR3 loop reads CASSGLAREQYF. CDR3 sequence (DNA): TGTGCCAGCAGTGGCCTTGCACGCGAGCAGTACTTC.